These 27 T cell receptor beta chains came from one sample sequenced in a study of T cells after yellow fever vaccination. TCRdb reprocessed the 5' RACE reads with MiXCR, giving one entry per CDR3 protein. The data show some 300,000 distinct CDR3 sequences, approximately 8% seen once. This material consisted of PBMCs, taken more than 35 days after the first yellow fever vaccination. All receptors come from a man between 18 and 29 years old who received the YFV17D yellow fever vaccine.

V gene TRBV7-8 combines with J gene TRBJ2-3, with D hard to call. Trimming pared 6 bases from V and 6 bases from J, leaving 13 bases between. Germline lookup yields CDR1 SGHVS and CDR2 FQNEAQ. The CDR3 sequence is 13 residues long. The CDR3 loop is CASRTTGLDTQYF. The DNA of the CDR3 is TGTGCCAGCAGAACGACCGGGCTGGATACGCAGTATTTT.

This clonotype was recorded a few times. One junction end does not reproduce the germline sequence, and a read error may be involved. The rearrangement joins TRBV7-2 to TRBJ2-3, with 10 bases lining up with TRBD2. The germline CDR1 and CDR2 sequences are SGHTA and FQGNSA. The CDR3 is 13 amino acids. CDR3 residues: CASSLEPAGGQFF. CDR3 in DNA: TGTGCCAGCAGCTTAGAACCAGCGGGGGGGCAATTTTTT.

This clonotype was observed at least ten times. The chain joins TRBV20-1 to TRBJ1-5; a possible D gene is TRBD1 (5 bases). The CDR3 is 13 amino acids. Per the germline V gene, CDR1 is DFQATT and CDR2 is SNEGSKA (reference sequence). V lost 1 base and J lost 7, with 11 bases in between. The CDR3 bases are TGCAGTGCTAGAGGGGGCGATGACCAGCCCCAGCATTTT. Translation gives CSARGGDDQPQHF.

The chain employs TRBV5-8 and TRBJ1-4, with 7 nucleotides matching TRBD1. Unmatched junction bases numbered 11, after V lost 4 bases and J lost 8 bases. This CDR3 region has 15 residues. Germline values: CDR1 SGHTS, CDR2 YDEGEE. CDR3 amino acids: CASSPGQTGNEKLFF. The CDR3 DNA follows: TGTGCCAGCAGCCCGGGACAGACGGGTAACGAAAAACTGTTTTTT.

This clonotype turned up a few times. In DNA, the CDR3 is TGTGCCATCGGAATATCGGGGGGGGGCACAGATACGCAGTATTTT. Translating gives CAIGISGGGTDTQYF. J is TRBJ2-3 and V is TRBV10-3, with 8 bases identical to TRBD2. The CDR3 is 15 amino acids. Germline CDR1 and CDR2: ENHRY and SYGVKD. J lost 1 base, V lost 8 bases, and 8 bases had no gene match.

This clonotype has more than one count but fewer than ten. The chain joins TRBV7-9 to TRBJ1-2; TRBD1 is a possible D gene (5 bases). V lost 1 base and J lost 4, with 13 bases in between. Germline V gene sequence: CDR1 SEHNR, CDR2 FQNEAQ (reference sequence). The CDR3 loop spans 15 amino acids. CDR3 bases: TGTGCCAGCAGCTTAGGACATTACAGGAGCTATGGCTACACCTTC. It yields the protein CASSLGHYRSYGYTF.

CDR3 nucleotide sequence: TGTGCCAGCAGTTACTTCTCCCGGGAGAACACCGGGGAGCTGTTTTTT. Its translation is CASSYFSRENTGELFF. The chain couples TRBV6-5 to TRBJ2-2, with a possible D match to TRBD2 (5 bases). The V gene's germline CDR1 is MNHEY and CDR2 SVGAGI. This CDR3 comprises 16 residues. V was pared by 1 base and J by 1 base, with 10 bases between.

This clonotype was recorded a few times. J is TRBJ1-4 and V is TRBV12-3 or TRBV12-4, with D unresolved. Trimming cost V 6 bases and J 3 bases, with 17 bases left between them. The CDR3 spans 16 residues. The CDR3 region has the DNA TGTGCCAGCAGCCCTGGTTCAAGGACGGCTAATGAAAAACTGTTTTTT. It is translated as CASSPGSRTANEKLFF.

This chain links TRBV7-2 with TRBJ2-1, with D possibly matching TRBD2 (6 bases). V was cut by 3 bases and J by 4 bases, with 13 bases left in between. The CDR3 is 15 residues long. CDR1 SGHTA and CDR2 FQGNSA come from the germline V gene. The CDR3 region is CASSLRGNLYNEQFF. CDR3 in DNA: TGTGCCAGCAGCTTGCGCGGGAACCTTTACAATGAGCAGTTCTTC.

V is TRBV5-1 and J is TRBJ1-1; no reliable D call. Trimming pared 2 bases from V and 0 bases from J, leaving 8 bases between. Per germline, CDR1 SGHRS and CDR2 YFSETQ. The CDR3 runs 14 residues. This CDR3 is CASSFQDVNTEAFF. The CDR3, as DNA: TGCGCCAGCAGCTTCCAGGACGTGAACACTGAAGCTTTCTTT.

Many counts were recorded for this clonotype. The CDR3 bases are TGTGCCAGCAGTCTACAGGGGCGATACACTGAAGCTTTCTTT. Translated, it gives CASSLQGRYTEAFF. The chain links TRBV27 to TRBJ1-1, with 7 positions matching TRBD1. Germline values: CDR1 MNHEY, CDR2 SMNVEV (reference sequence). V shed 5 bases and J 3 bases; nucleotides not matched to a gene: 6. There are 14 residues in the CDR3.

Only a few counts were recorded for this clonotype. In DNA, the CDR3 is TGTGCCAGCAGCCGGACTAGCGGGGGGGCCGAAGTGCAGTACTTC. Its translation: CASSRTSGGAEVQYF. This chain connects TRBV11-2 to TRBJ2-7; 15 bases fit TRBD2. Germline CDR1 SGHAT, CDR2 FQNNGV. V gave up 5 bases and J gave up 9 bases; unmatched junction bases: 8. This CDR3 contains 15 residues.

This clonotype was observed a handful of times. The chain recombines TRBV30 with TRBJ2-2; no reliable D call. Germline V gene data show CDR1 as GTSNPN and CDR2 as SVGIG (reference sequence). Trimming shortened V by 1 base and J by 4 bases, and 4 bases separated the two germline ends. The CDR3 length is 12 residues. The CDR3 sequence: CAWSASTGELFF. The CDR3, as DNA: TGTGCCTGGAGTGCTAGCACCGGGGAGCTGTTTTTT. Complete variable domain (other parts from reference TRBV30 and TRBJ2-2): SQTIHQWPATLVQPVGSPLSLECTVEGTSNPNLYWYRQAAGRGLQLLFYSVGIGQISSEVPQNLSASRPQDRQFILSSKKLLLSDSGFYLCAWSASTGELFFGEGSRLTVL.

This sequence joins TRBV14 and TRBJ2-1, with TRBD1 matching over 9 bases. CDR1 and CDR2 from the germline V gene are SGHDN and FVKESK. J gave up 5 bases and V 4 bases, and 12 bases lay outside the gene matches. The CDR3 consists of 17 residues. CDR3 loop: CASSPAGWDRVHNEQFF. In nucleotides, the CDR3 is TGTGCCAGCAGCCCCGCAGGGTGGGACAGGGTCCACAATGAGCAGTTCTTC.

The table lists this clonotype with a few counts. The V call is TRBV25-1, the J call TRBJ2-5, with unresolved D. Germline lookup yields CDR1 MGHDK and CDR2 SYGVNS. The V end lost 1 base, the J end lost 3 bases, and 3 bases lay between the germline ends. There are 12 residues in the CDR3. The CDR3 bases are TGTGCCAGCAGTGAATTTGAAGAGACCCAGTACTTC. It translates to CASSEFEETQYF. The full variable domain, with the rest looked up from reference TRBV25-1 and TRBJ2-5, is EADIYQTPRYLVIGTGKKITLECSQTMGHDKMYWYQQDPGMELHLIHYSYGVNSTEKGDLSSESTVSRIRTEHFPLTLESARPSHTSQYLCASSEFEETQYFGPGTRLLVL.

The chain is built from TRBV20-1 and TRBJ2-5, with unresolved D. The CDR3 length is 12 residues. The ends were cut back, 1 base at V and 5 bases at J, with 8 bases in the middle. Per germline, CDR1 DFQATT and CDR2 SNEGSKA (reference sequence). The CDR3 region has the DNA TGCAGTGCTAGAGGAGTGGGGGAGACCCAGTACTTC. Translating gives CSARGVGETQYF.

In its sample, this clonotype was seen a few times. This sequence joins TRBV7-2 and TRBJ2-2; D ambiguous. The CDR3 is 14 residues long. V was clipped by 1 base and J by 6 bases, with 9 bases between them. The germline CDR1 and CDR2 sequences are SGHTA and FQGNSA. CDR3 sequence (DNA): TGTGCCAGCAGCTTAGTTATGAAGGCCGGGGAGCTGTTTTTT. It yields the protein CASSLVMKAGELFF.

This clonotype has just one count. The chain links TRBV24-1 to TRBJ1-4; TRBD1 matches at 12 bases. The CDR3 loop spans 16 amino acids. The V and J ends lost 6 bases and 2 bases, in that order; junction bases with no gene match: 3. The V gene's germline CDR1 is KGHDR and CDR2 SFDVKD. The CDR3 region is CATSPGTGGTNEKLFF. The CDR3 bases are TGTGCCACCAGTCCCGGGACAGGGGGCACTAATGAAAAACTGTTTTTT.

The V gene is TRBV5-6, the J gene TRBJ1-6; 11 bases match TRBD1. Trimming at V came to 3 bases and at J to 10 bases, leaving 6 bases not matched to a gene. Germline CDR1 and CDR2: SGHDT and YYEEEE. The CDR3 is made up of 15 amino acids. CDR3 DNA sequence: TGTGCCAGCAGCTGGAGGGACAGGGGGGGGTCACCCCTCCACTTT. This codes for CASSWRDRGGSPLHF.

There are a few counts of this clonotype. The chain joins TRBV7-9 to TRBJ1-1; 7 positions agree with TRBD1. Looked up from germline, CDR1 is SEHNR and CDR2 is FQNEAQ (reference sequence). The CDR3 contains 15 residues. V lost 5 bases and J lost 3; bases outside the gene matches: 9. The CDR3: CASSRGQGEDTEAFF. The CDR3 nucleotides are TGTGCCAGCAGCAGGGGGCAGGGTGAGGACACTGAAGCTTTCTTT.

The sample holds a few counts of this clonotype. This chain joins TRBV5-1 and TRBJ2-7; D possibly corresponds to TRBD1 (6 bases). Germline lookup yields CDR1 SGHRS and CDR2 YFSETQ. Deletions cut 3 bases from V and 0 bases from J, with 19 bases between. The CDR3 is made up of 17 amino acids. The chain's CDR3 is CASSWDSGQGPSYEQYF. CDR3 sequence (DNA): TGCGCCAGCAGCTGGGATTCGGGGCAGGGGCCCTCCTACGAGCAGTACTTC.

In regard to this clonotype: Since a much larger clone is just one base distant, this may be a read error. The rearrangement links TRBV19 to TRBJ2-5; TRBD1 might be the D (5 bases). The CDR3 sequence is 15 residues long. Germline loops: CDR1 LNHDA, CDR2 SQIVND (reference sequence). CDR3 sequence (DNA): TGTGCCAGTAGTATTGCGGCAGGGTCCCAAGAGACCCGGTACTTC. Protein: CASSIAAGSQETRYF.

This clonotype showed up just a few times. V is TRBV5-6 and J is TRBJ2-7, with TRBD1 identical over 9 bases. Germline assignment: CDR1 SGHDT and CDR2 YYEEEE. V gave up 4 bases and J gave up 3 bases; unmatched junction bases: 11. The CDR3 totals 16 residues. The CDR3: CASSRNPGTGSYEQYV. As DNA, the CDR3 is TGTGCCAGCAGCCGCAATCCCGGGACAGGGAGCTACGAGCAGTACGTC.

Many counts were recorded for this clonotype. The genes are TRBV20-1 and TRBJ2-7, with a tentative D call TRBD1 (5 bases). The CDR3 extends over 15 amino acids. Germline CDR1 reads DFQATT; CDR2 reads SNEGSKA (reference sequence). The V end lost 0 bases, the J end lost 0 bases, and 12 bases lay between the germline ends. CDR3 DNA sequence: TGCAGTGCTAGAGATCGGCAGGGCCCCTCCTACGAGCAGTACTTC. Translation: CSARDRQGPSYEQYF.

CDR3 sequence reads: CATSGRGSNQPQHF. The CDR3 DNA reads as TGTGCCACCAGCGGAAGGGGATCCAATCAGCCCCAGCATTTT. The chain has TRBV15 and TRBJ1-5; maybe TRBD1 (5 bases). Germline values: CDR1 LNHNV, CDR2 YYDKDF (reference sequence). V was pared by 5 bases and J by 3 bases, with 11 bases between. This CDR3 has 14 residues.

Only a few counts were recorded for this clonotype. The CDR3 nucleotides are TGTGCCAGCAGTCTAGATCCGTCGGGGTTAACAGATACGCAGTATTTT. This sequence encodes CASSLDPSGLTDTQYF. The chain links TRBV7-9 to TRBJ2-3; a possible D gene is TRBD2 (5 bases). V lost 6 bases, J lost 3 bases, and 19 bases lay in between. The CDR3 is 16 residues long. Germline V gene sequence: CDR1 SEHNR, CDR2 FQNEAQ (reference sequence).

In this sample, this clonotype turned up many times. The rearrangement joins TRBV20-1 to TRBJ2-1; 7 bases align to TRBD2. V shed 0 bases, J shed 8 bases, and the junction held 13 bases outside the gene matches. The germline V gene has CDR1 DFQATT and CDR2 SNEGSKA (reference sequence). The CDR3 loop spans 16 amino acids. CDR3 sequence reads: CSARDYRASGKDEQFF. The CDR3 DNA reads TGCAGTGCTAGAGATTATAGGGCTAGCGGTAAGGATGAGCAGTTCTTC.